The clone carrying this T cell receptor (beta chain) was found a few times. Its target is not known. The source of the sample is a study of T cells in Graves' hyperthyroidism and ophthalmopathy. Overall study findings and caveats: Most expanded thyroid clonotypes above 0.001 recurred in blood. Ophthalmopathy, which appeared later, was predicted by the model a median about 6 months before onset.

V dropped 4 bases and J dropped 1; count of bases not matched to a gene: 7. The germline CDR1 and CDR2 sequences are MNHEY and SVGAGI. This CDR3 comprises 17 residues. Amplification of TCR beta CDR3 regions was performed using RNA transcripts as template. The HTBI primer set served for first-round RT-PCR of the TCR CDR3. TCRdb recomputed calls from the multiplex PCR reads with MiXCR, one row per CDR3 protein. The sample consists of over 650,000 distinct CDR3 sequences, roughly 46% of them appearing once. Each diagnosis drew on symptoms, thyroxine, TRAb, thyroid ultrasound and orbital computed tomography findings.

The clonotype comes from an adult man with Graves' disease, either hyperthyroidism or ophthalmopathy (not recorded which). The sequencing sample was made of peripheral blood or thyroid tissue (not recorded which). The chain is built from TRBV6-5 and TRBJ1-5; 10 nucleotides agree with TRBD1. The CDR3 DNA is TGTGCCAGCAGTTGGGACAGGGGACGGGCGAGCAATCAGCCCCAGCATTTT. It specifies CASSWDRGRASNQPQHF.